A selection of T cell receptor beta chains follows, all from one sample in a study of CD8+ T cells in alopecia areata. Sequencing used immunoSEQ multiplex PCR; TCRdb keeps in-frame clones, though not all of them. The profile shows around 300,000 clones, about three fifths of them singletons. This material consisted of CD4+ T cells sorted from blood, taken at approximately week 52, from a patient treated with tofacitinib. The receptors here all came from a human donor with alopecia areata. Each CDR3 is given with its conserved first and last residue. The D gene is left open where the match is weak. Where a row states a size, it is once, few, many or the class of an expanded clone; other rows omit it.

cdr3_aa cdr3_nt j_call clone_size d_call v_call
CAWSVQSRGNSPLHF TGTGCCTGGAGTGTACAGAGCAGGGGCAATTCACCCCTCCACTTT TRBJ1-6 - - TRBV30
CASARLATDTQCF TGCGCCTCGGCCCGGCTAGCCACAGATACGCAGTGTTTT TRBJ2-3 - - TRBV4-3
CASSAEGAGGYGYTF TGCGCCAGCAGTGCGGAGGGGGCTGGTGGCTATGGCTACACCTTC TRBJ1-2 - TRBD1 TRBV10-1
CASSQSWTGKTGELFF TGCGCCAGCAGCCAGTCTTGGACAGGGAAAACCGGGGAGCTGTTTTTT TRBJ2-2 - TRBD1 TRBV4-1
CASRPDGVGELFF TGTGCCAGCAGACCGGACGGGGTCGGGGAGCTGTTTTTT TRBJ2-2 - - TRBV6-1
CASSQDSGLTNEKLFF TGCGCCAGCAGCCAAGATTCCGGGCTAACTAATGAAAAACTGTTTTTT TRBJ1-4 - - TRBV4-3
CASNADREGTEAFF TGTGCCAGCAACGCCGACAGGGAGGGCACTGAAGCTTTCTTT TRBJ1-1 few TRBD1 TRBV6-5
CASSQSPGDSPLHF TGCGCCAGCAGCCAATCACCAGGGGACTCACCCCTCCACTTT TRBJ1-6 - - TRBV4-3
CAWSGGDRTVAYGYTF TGTGCCTGGAGCGGTGGCGACCGGACAGTAGCTTATGGCTACACCTTC TRBJ1-2 - - TRBV30
CASSPEGQGGSPLHF TGCGCCAGCAGCCCGGAAGGACAGGGAGGTTCACCCCTCCACTTT TRBJ1-6 - TRBD1 TRBV4-1
CASSFPGHTNNEQFF TGTGCCAGCAGCTTTCCGGGACACACAAACAATGAGCAGTTCTTC TRBJ2-1 - - TRBV11-2
CASSYSTSEGEQFF TGTGCCAGCAGTTACTCGACTAGCGAGGGCGAGCAGTTCTTC TRBJ2-1 - TRBD2 TRBV6-6
CASNLGQGAYEQYF TGCGCCAGCAACCTGGGACAGGGGGCCTACGAGCAGTACTTC TRBJ2-7 - TRBD1 TRBV5-1
CASSLTGTWNTEAFF TGTGCCAGCAGCCTCACAGGTACATGGAACACTGAAGCTTTCTTT TRBJ1-1 - - TRBV7-3
CASSLTKTSTSSYEQYF TGCGCCAGCAGTCTAACCAAGACATCCACGAGCTCCTACGAGCAGTACTTC TRBJ2-7 few - TRBV5-1
CASSTRDRQETQYF TGTGCCAGCAGCACCCGGGACAGGCAAGAGACCCAGTACTTC TRBJ2-5 few TRBD1 TRBV7-9